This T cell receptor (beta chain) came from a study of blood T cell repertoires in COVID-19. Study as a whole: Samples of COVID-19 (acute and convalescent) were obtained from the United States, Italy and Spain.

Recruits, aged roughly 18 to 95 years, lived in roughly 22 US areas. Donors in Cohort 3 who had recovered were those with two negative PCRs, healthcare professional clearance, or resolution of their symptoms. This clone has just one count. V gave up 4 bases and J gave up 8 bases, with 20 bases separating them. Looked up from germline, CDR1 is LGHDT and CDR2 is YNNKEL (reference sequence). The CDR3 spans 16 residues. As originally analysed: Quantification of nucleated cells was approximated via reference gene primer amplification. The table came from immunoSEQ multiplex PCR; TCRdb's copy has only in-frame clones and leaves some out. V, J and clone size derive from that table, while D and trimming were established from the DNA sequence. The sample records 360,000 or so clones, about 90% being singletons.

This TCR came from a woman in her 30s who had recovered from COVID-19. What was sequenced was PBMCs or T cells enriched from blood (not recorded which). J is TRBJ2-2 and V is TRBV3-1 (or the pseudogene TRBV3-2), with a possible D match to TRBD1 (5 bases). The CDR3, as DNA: TGTGCCAGCAGCCGGGGCAGGAGTGGGTATCGAGGGGAGCTGTTTTTT. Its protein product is CASSRGRSGYRGELFF.